These T cell receptor beta chains were read from a single sample in a study of shared clonotypes between healthy human individuals. Using immunoSEQ multiplex PCR, the repertoire was profiled, and TCRdb retains in-frame clones only, with some absent. The sample has some 1.4 million clones; roughly 95% are singletons. The sample was naive CD4+ T cells sorted from blood. Every receptor here comes from a young man in good health. CDR3s include the opening cysteine and the closing phenylalanine or tryptophan. D genes are given only for firm matches. The size of a clone is reported for some rows only, either as once, few or many, or as a class for expanded clones.

>TRBJ1-5|TRBV19|NA|NA
CASTGPFRLINQPQHF
TGTGCCAGTACCGGCCCGTTCAGGCTGATCAATCAGCCCCAGCATTTT
>TRBJ2-1|TRBV11-2|NA|TRBD1
CASSAGTGKFNEQFF
TGTGCCAGCAGCGCAGGGACAGGGAAATTCAATGAGCAGTTCTTC
>TRBJ2-2|TRBV5-1|NA|NA
CASSWGSATGELFF
TGCGCCAGCAGCTGGGGGTCCGCCACCGGGGAGCTGTTTTTT
>TRBJ2-7|TRBV19|NA|NA
CASSDVLGYEQYF
TGTGCCAGTAGTGACGTCCTTGGGTACGAGCAGTACTTC
>TRBJ1-2|TRBV28|once|NA
CASSWTQDYGYTF
TGTGCCAGCAGTTGGACACAAGACTATGGCTACACCTTC
>TRBJ2-1|TRBV2|NA|NA
CASSGRAVLDEQFF
TGTGCCAGCAGTGGGAGGGCAGTTCTGGATGAACAGTTCTTC
>TRBJ2-3|TRBV7-9|once|TRBD2
CASSHGTSGRATDTQYF
TGTGCCAGCAGCCACGGGACTAGCGGGAGGGCAACAGATACGCAGTATTTT
>TRBJ1-3|TRBV10-3|NA|NA
CAISQGSSSGNTIYF
TGTGCCATCAGCCAGGGGAGCTCCTCTGGAAACACCATATATTTT
>TRBJ2-1|TRBV5-1|NA|TRBD2
CASSPHLAGWGNEQFF
TGCGCCAGCAGCCCACACCTAGCGGGGTGGGGCAATGAGCAGTTCTTC
>TRBJ2-7|TRBV11-2|once|TRBD1
CASSLADRVLPEQYF
TGTGCCAGCAGCTTAGCCGACAGGGTTCTGCCCGAGCAGTACTTC
>TRBJ1-1|TRBV4-2|NA|NA
CASSQDPGSWNTEAFF
TGTGCCAGCAGCCAAGATCCGGGCAGCTGGAACACTGAAGCTTTCTTT
>TRBJ2-2|TRBV19|NA|TRBD1
CASSATGGPAGELFF
TGTGCCAGTAGTGCAACAGGGGGCCCGGCCGGGGAGCTGTTTTTT
>TRBJ2-2|TRBV7-9|NA|NA
CATNPPDGANTGELFF
TGTGCCACCAACCCCCCAGACGGAGCGAACACCGGGGAGCTGTTTTTT
>TRBJ1-3|TRBV6-5|NA|NA
CASSYSGSNSGNTIYF
TGTGCCAGCAGTTACAGTGGCAGTAACTCTGGAAACACCATATATTTT
>TRBJ2-3|TRBV28|NA|TRBD2
CASSLVTGTSGMNTQYF
TGTGCCAGCAGTTTAGTGACAGGGACTAGCGGGATGAATACGCAGTATTTT
>TRBJ2-7|TRBV9|NA|TRBD1
CASSVAAGGDYEQYF
TGTGCCAGCAGCGTAGCGGCAGGGGGCGACTACGAGCAGTACTTC
>TRBJ1-5|TRBV18|NA|NA
CASSLRTSYSNQPQHF
TGTGCCAGCTCACTGAGGACTAGTTATAGCAATCAGCCCCAGCATTTT
>TRBJ2-5|TRBV10-3|NA|NA
CAISESIFSSGAQETQYF
TGTGCCATCAGTGAGTCGATCTTTTCGTCCGGGGCTCAAGAGACCCAGTACTTC
>TRBJ1-5|TRBV2|NA|TRBD1
CASALDRGRIQPQHF
TGTGCCAGCGCCTTAGACAGGGGGCGTATACAGCCCCAGCATTTT
>TRBJ2-3|TRBV13|NA|TRBD1
CASSFRTGTDTQYF
TGTGCCAGCAGCTTTCGGACAGGGACAGATACGCAGTATTTT
>TRBJ2-7|TRBV7-3|NA|TRBD1
CASSLEQGAYEQYF
TGTGCCAGCAGCTTAGAACAGGGGGCCTACGAGCAGTACTTC
>TRBJ2-7|TRBV7-8|NA|NA
CASSLGHKGNRYEQYF
TGTGCCAGCAGCTTAGGTCATAAGGGGAACCGCTACGAGCAGTACTTC
>TRBJ1-5|TRBV5-1|NA|NA
CASSLGQSNQPQHF
TGCGCCAGCAGCTTGGGGCAGAGCAATCAGCCCCAGCATTTT
>TRBJ2-7|TRBV14|NA|TRBD2
CASSPYSGNAREQYF
TGTGCCAGCAGCCCCTATAGCGGGAACGCGAGGGAGCAGTACTTC
>TRBJ1-5|TRBV6-1|NA|TRBD1
CASSGQGGLLLGQPQHF
TGTGCCAGCAGTGGACAGGGAGGGTTATTGCTAGGTCAGCCCCAGCATTTT
>TRBJ2-2|TRBV11-2|NA|TRBD1
CASSPGQTNTGELFF
TGTGCCAGCAGCCCGGGACAGACCAACACCGGGGAGCTGTTTTTT
>TRBJ1-4|TRBV18|once|NA
CASSTSGTTNEKLFF
TGTGCCAGCTCAACCTCCGGGACAACTAATGAAAAACTGTTTTTT
>TRBJ2-7|TRBV13|NA|TRBD2
CASSSLEKGLAFQRDYEQYF
TGTGCCAGCAGCTCGTTGGAGAAAGGACTAGCGTTTCAAAGGGACTACGAGCAGTACTTC
>TRBJ2-2|TRBV6-6|NA|NA
CASVLGPNTGELFF
TGTGCCAGCGTTCTCGGCCCAAACACCGGGGAGCTGTTTTTT